This passage covers 13 T cell receptor beta chains from one sample sequenced in a study of OX40 agonist ivuxolimab in advanced cancers. The data were produced by immunoSEQ multiplex PCR, yet TCRdb's version contains in-frame clones alone and is incomplete. This sample has 50,000 or so clones; 85% to 95% occur once, and the top ten carry 8% to 9.5%. The starting material was CD4+ or CD8+ T cells sorted from blood, obtained in a trial of the OX40 agonist ivuxolimab. Receptor source: an adult with an advanced solid tumor such as melanoma, head and neck, liver or kidney cancer.

This chain joins TRBV4-3 and TRBJ2-1; 10 nucleotides line up with TRBD2. The V and J ends lost 1 base and 8 bases, in that order; junction bases with no gene match: 5. In germline, CDR1 is LGHNA, CDR2 YSLEER. The CDR3 is 15 residues long. The CDR3 coding sequence is TGCGCCAGCAGCCAAGGACTAGCGGGCGGGGATGAGCAGTTCTTC. Translation gives CASSQGLAGGDEQFF.

The V call is TRBV5-1, the J call TRBJ2-3; D uncertain. Germline V gene lookup returns CDR1 SGHRS and CDR2 YFSETQ. V lost 4 bases, J lost 1 base, and 19 bases lay in between. The CDR3 loop spans 17 amino acids. CDR3 nucleotides: TGCGCCAGCAGCCCGTACCCGCCCCCTCGGGGCACAGATACGCAGTATTTT. It codes for CASSPYPPPRGTDTQYF.

This clone has only one observation. The CDR3 DNA is TGTGCCAGCAGTTTTTACCTTGGCGGGAGTCTCAGTACGCAGTATTTT. This codes for CASSFYLGGSLSTQYF. The chain is built from TRBV28 and TRBJ2-3; 7 bases align to TRBD2. Germline V gene lookup returns CDR1 MDHEN and CDR2 SYDVKM. V was clipped by 3 bases and J by 8 bases; unmatched bases: 14. The CDR3 contains 16 residues. The variable domain in full, completed from reference TRBV28 and TRBJ2-3, reads DVKVTQSSRYLVKRTGEKVFLECVQDMDHENMFWYRQDPGLGLRLIYFSYDVKMKEKGDIPEGYSVSREKKERFSLILESASTNQTSMYLCASSFYLGGSLSTQYFGPGTRLTVL.

This clone was recorded once. V usage is TRBV6-5 and J usage is TRBJ2-7; no clear D gene. The germline V gene encodes CDR1 MNHEY and CDR2 SVGAGI. The CDR3 covers 15 residues. The V end was cut by 6 bases, the J end by 4 bases, with 19 bases between. The CDR3, as DNA: TGTGCCAGCAGGACTGGACCCTTGTCGGCATACGAGCAGTACTTC. Translation: CASRTGPLSAYEQYF.

The chain recombines TRBV4-3 with TRBJ2-5; D perhaps matches TRBD1 (6 bases). The V gene's germline CDR1 is LGHNA and CDR2 YSLEER. V lost 0 bases and J lost 0, with 14 bases in between. CDR3 length: 17 residues. CDR3 sequence: CASSQEAEGVYQETQYF. The CDR3 nucleotides are TGCGCCAGCAGCCAAGAAGCCGAGGGGGTGTACCAAGAGACCCAGTACTTC.

The V and J genes are TRBV5-5 and TRBJ1-4; D gene unclear. V dropped 4 bases and J dropped 8 bases, with 21 bases sitting between them. CDR1 is SGHKS and CDR2 is YYEKEE in the germline V gene (reference sequence). CDR3 length equals 16 residues. CDR3 sequence: CASSPPLEAGGEKLFF. The CDR3, as DNA: TGTGCCAGCAGCCCCCCCCTTGAGGCAGGAGGAGAAAAACTGTTTTTT.

The genes are TRBV2 and TRBJ1-2; no reliable D call. CDR3 length: 13 residues. Trimming stripped 3 bases from V and 4 bases from J, with 9 bases between. Germline CDR1 and CDR2: SNHLY and FYNNEI. As DNA, the CDR3 is TGTGCCAGCAGTGATTCAGGAGTCTATGGCTACACCTTC. It encodes CASSDSGVYGYTF.

The chain is built from TRBV7-9 and TRBJ2-5; D remains ambiguous. The CDR3 spans 13 residues. Germline V gene sequence: CDR1 SEHNR, CDR2 FQNEAQ (reference sequence). The V and J ends lost 1 base and 1 base respectively, with 4 bases between them. The CDR3 coding sequence is TGTGCCAGCAGCTTAGGCAGCCAAGAGACCCAGTACTTC. This codes for CASSLGSQETQYF.

The rearrangement uses TRBV4-1 and TRBJ2-1; unclear D gene. CDR3 size: 17 residues. Trimming pared 0 bases from V and 0 bases from J, leaving 12 bases between. CDR1 and CDR2 from the germline V gene are MGHRA and YSYEKL. This CDR3 is CASSQEPTPSSYNEQFF. The CDR3 DNA reads as TGCGCCAGCAGCCAAGAACCCACACCAAGCTCCTACAATGAGCAGTTCTTC.

The rearrangement links TRBV7-9 to TRBJ1-4; tentative D call: TRBD1 (6 bases). This CDR3 has 16 residues. The V and J ends lost 5 bases and 8 bases respectively, with 21 bases between them. Germline V gives CDR1 SEHNR, CDR2 FQNEAQ (reference sequence). The CDR3, as DNA: TGTGCCAGCAGCCCCGAGGGGGGGCGGAATTACGAAAAACTGTTTTTT. Translation: CASSPEGGRNYEKLFF.

CDR3 DNA: TGTGCCAGCAGCTCCCTGACAGGGTGGAATGAGCAGTTCTTC. Its translation is CASSSLTGWNEQFF. V usage is TRBV7-9 and J usage is TRBJ2-1, with TRBD1 matching 7 bases. The V gene end was trimmed by 4 bases and the J gene end by 7 bases; junction bases not matched to a gene: 7. The CDR3 is 14 residues long. From germline, CDR1 is SEHNR and CDR2 FQNEAQ (reference sequence).

This clone was recorded once. The chain recombines TRBV6-1 with TRBJ2-7; TRBD2 might be the D (6 bases). Trimming removed 8 bases from V and 1 base from J, with 12 bases in between. The CDR3 runs to 13 residues. The germline gives CDR1 MNHNS, CDR2 SASEGT. The CDR3 DNA reads TGTGCCAGCTGGGACGGAGGGTCCTACGAGCAGTACTTC. Its protein product is CASWDGGSYEQYF.

This chain connects TRBV18 to TRBJ2-5; D could derive from TRBD1 or TRBD2 (5 bases each). Trimming cost V 2 bases and J 2 bases, with 15 bases left between them. CDR3 length: 16 residues. From germline, CDR1 is KGHSH and CDR2 LQKENI. The CDR3 DNA is TGTGCCAGCTCACCAGAAGAGGGGATCGAACAAGAGACCCAGTACTTC. Translated, it gives CASSPEEGIEQETQYF.